This entry lists 4 T cell receptor beta chains sequenced from one sample in a study of blood T cell repertoires in COVID-19. Sequencing was performed with immunoSEQ multiplex PCR; in TCRdb, only in-frame clones are kept and a portion is missing. Here the sample spans roughly 200,000 clones, just under 90% being singletons. Material for sequencing was peripheral blood. The receptors shown here come from a woman between 18 and 29 years old who had recovered from COVID-19.

This sequence joins TRBV7-9 and TRBJ2-5; TRBD2 is a possible D gene (6 bases). V lost 1 base to trimming and J lost 1 base, with 10 bases between them. The CDR3 has 15 amino acids. Germline CDR1 and CDR2: SEHNR and FQNEAQ (reference sequence). Here the CDR3 reads CASSLGEASQETQYF. CDR3 DNA: TGTGCCAGCAGCTTAGGGGAGGCAAGCCAAGAGACCCAGTACTTC. Full variable domain (outside the CDR3, taken from reference TRBV7-9 and TRBJ2-5): DTGVSQNPRHKITKRGQNVTFRCDPISEHNRLYWYRQTLGQGPEFLTYFQNEAQLEKSRLLSDRFSAERPKGSFSTLEIQRTEQGDSAMYLCASSLGEASQETQYFGPGTRLLVL.

This clone has just a few counts. The chain has TRBV19 and TRBJ1-5, with 10 bases that match TRBD1. Germline lookup yields CDR1 LNHDA and CDR2 SQIVND (reference sequence). The ends lost 0 bases at V and 3 bases at J; junction bases unmatched: 8. This CDR3 spans 18 amino acids. The CDR3 spells CASSIDPGQGLFNQPQHF. The CDR3 DNA reads TGTGCCAGTAGTATAGATCCGGGACAGGGGCTTTTCAATCAGCCCCAGCATTTT.

The chain is built from TRBV25-1 and TRBJ2-7; D gene uncertain. This CDR3 contains 14 residues. Germline values: CDR1 MGHDK, CDR2 SYGVNS. V was shortened by 8 bases and J by 2 bases, with 16 bases between the two germline ends. The CDR3 protein is CASSNSGDTYEQYF. The CDR3 DNA is TGTGCCAGCTCCAACTCGGGTGATACCTACGAGCAGTACTTC.

This clone was seen a single time. The chain is built from TRBV6-6 and TRBJ2-5; TRBD2 aligns across 15 bases. After removal of 5 bases from V and 1 base from J, the junction contained 5 bases not matched to a gene. This CDR3 comprises 17 residues. Looked up from germline, CDR1 is MNHNY and CDR2 is SVGAGI (reference sequence). CDR3 sequence reads: CASSRGLAGGTQETQYF. The CDR3 nucleotides read TGTGCCAGCAGTCGCGGACTAGCGGGGGGGACCCAAGAGACCCAGTACTTC.